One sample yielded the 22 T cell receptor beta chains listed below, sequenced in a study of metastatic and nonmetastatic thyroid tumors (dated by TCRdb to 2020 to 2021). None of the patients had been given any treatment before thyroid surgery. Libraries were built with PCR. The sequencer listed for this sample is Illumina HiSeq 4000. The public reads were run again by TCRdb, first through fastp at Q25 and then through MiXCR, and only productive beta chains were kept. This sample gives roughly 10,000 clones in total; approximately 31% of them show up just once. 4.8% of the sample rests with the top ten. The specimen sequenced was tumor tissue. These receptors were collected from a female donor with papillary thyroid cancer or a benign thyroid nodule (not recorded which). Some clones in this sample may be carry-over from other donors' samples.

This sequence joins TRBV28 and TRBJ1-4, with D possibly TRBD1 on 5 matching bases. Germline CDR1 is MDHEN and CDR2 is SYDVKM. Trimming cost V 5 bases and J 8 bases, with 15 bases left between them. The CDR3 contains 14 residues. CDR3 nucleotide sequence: TGTGCCAGCAGTGGGAGGGGAGTTCCGGAAAAACTGTTTTTT. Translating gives CASSGRGVPEKLFF.

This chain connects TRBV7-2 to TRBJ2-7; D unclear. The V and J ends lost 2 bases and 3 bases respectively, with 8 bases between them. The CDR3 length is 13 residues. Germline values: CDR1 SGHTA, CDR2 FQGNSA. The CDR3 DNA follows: TGTGCCAGCAGCTTACTTGGGATCTACGAGCAGTACTTC. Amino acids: CASSLLGIYEQYF.

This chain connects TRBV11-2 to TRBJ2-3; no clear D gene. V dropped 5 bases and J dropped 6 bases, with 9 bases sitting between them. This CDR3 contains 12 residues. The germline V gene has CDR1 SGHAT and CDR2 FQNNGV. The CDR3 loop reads CASSPIGDTQYF. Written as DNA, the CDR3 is TGTGCCAGCAGCCCCATAGGGGATACGCAGTATTTT.

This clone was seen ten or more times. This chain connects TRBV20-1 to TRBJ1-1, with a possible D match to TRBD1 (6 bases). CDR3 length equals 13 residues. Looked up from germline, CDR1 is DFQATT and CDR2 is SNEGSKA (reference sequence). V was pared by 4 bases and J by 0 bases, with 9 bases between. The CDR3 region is CSATQGMNTEAFF. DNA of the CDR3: TGCAGTGCTACACAGGGCATGAACACTGAAGCTTTCTTT.

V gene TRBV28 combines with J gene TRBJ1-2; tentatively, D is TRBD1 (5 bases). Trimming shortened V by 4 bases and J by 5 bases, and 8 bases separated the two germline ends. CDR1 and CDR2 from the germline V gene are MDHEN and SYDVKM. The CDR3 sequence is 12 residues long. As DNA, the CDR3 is TGTGCCAGCAGTTCGGACACTTATGGCTACACCTTC. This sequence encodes CASSSDTYGYTF.

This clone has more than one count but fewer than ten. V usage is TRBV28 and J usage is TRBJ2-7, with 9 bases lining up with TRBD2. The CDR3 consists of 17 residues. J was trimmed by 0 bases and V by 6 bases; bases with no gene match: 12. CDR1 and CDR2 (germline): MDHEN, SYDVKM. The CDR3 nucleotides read TGTGCCAGCAGGCGGGGGGGCGGGAGGCCTCTCTCCTACGAGCAGTACTTC. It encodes CASRRGGGRPLSYEQYF.

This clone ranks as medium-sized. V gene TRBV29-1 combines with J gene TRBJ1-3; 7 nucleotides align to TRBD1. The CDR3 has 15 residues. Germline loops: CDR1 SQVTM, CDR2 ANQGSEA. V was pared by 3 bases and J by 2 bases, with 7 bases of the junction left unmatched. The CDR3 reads CSVEVGRGTGNTIYF. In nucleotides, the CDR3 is TGCAGCGTTGAGGTCGGCAGGGGGACTGGAAACACCATATATTTT.

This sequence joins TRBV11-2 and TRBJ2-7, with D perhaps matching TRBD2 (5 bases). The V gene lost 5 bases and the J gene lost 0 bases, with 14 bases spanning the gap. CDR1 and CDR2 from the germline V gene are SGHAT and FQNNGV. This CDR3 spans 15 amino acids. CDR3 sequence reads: CASSPQVGGSYEQYF. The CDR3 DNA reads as TGTGCCAGCAGCCCCCAGGTCGGAGGCTCCTACGAGCAGTACTTC.

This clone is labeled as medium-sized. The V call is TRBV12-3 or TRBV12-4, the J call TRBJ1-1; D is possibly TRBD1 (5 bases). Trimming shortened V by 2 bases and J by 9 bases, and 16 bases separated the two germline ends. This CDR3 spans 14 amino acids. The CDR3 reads CASSLSGTQGKAFF. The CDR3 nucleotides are TGTGCCAGCAGTTTATCCGGGACCCAGGGAAAAGCTTTCTTT.

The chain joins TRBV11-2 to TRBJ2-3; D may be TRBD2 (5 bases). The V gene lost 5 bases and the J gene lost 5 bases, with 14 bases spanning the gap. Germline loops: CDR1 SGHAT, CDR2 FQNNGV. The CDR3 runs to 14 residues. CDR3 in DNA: TGTGCCAGCAGCCTCGGACTGGATTTAGATACGCAGTATTTT. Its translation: CASSLGLDLDTQYF. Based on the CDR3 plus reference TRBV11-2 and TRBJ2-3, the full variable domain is EAGVAQSPRYKIIEKRQSVAFWCNPISGHATLYWYQQILGQGPKLLIQFQNNGVVDDSQLPKDRFSAERLKGVDSTLKIQPAKLEDSAVYLCASSLGLDLDTQYFGPGTRLTVL.

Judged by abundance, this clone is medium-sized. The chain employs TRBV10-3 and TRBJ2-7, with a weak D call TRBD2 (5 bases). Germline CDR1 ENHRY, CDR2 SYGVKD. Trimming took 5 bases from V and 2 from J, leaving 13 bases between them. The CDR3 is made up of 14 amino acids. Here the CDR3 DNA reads TGTGCCATCAGTCTCGCAGTGGGAGCCTACGAGCAGTACTTC. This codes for CAISLAVGAYEQYF.

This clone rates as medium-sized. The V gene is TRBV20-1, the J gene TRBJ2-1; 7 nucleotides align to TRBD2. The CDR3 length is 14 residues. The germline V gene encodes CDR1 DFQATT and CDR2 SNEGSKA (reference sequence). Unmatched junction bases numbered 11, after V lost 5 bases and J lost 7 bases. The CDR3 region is CSASMGGEGNEQFF. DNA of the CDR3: TGCAGTGCTTCCATGGGTGGGGAGGGGAATGAGCAGTTCTTC.

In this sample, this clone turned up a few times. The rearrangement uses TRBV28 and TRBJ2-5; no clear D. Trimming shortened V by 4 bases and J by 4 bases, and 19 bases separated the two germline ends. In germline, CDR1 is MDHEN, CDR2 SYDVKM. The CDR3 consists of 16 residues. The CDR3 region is CASSSAIGVSAETQYF. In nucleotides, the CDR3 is TGTGCCAGCAGTTCGGCCATTGGGGTTTCGGCAGAGACCCAGTACTTC.

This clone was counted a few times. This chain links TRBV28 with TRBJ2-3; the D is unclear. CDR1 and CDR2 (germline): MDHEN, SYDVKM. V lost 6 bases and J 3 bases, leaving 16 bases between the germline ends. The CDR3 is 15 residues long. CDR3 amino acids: CASSPPTGLTDTQYF. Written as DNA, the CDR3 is TGTGCCAGCAGCCCCCCGACCGGCTTGACAGATACGCAGTATTTT.

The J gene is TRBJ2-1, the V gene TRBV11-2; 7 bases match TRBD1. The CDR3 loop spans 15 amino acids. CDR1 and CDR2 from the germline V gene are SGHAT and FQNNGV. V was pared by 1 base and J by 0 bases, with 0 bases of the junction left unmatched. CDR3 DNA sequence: TGTGCCAGCAGCTTAGGGGACAGCTCCTACAATGAGCAGTTCTTC. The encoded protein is CASSLGDSSYNEQFF.

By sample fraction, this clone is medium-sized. CDR3 sequence reads: CASSQGLAGGGTDTQYF. CDR3 DNA sequence: TGTGCCAGCAGCCAAGGACTAGCGGGAGGGGGAACAGATACGCAGTATTTT. The chain joins TRBV4-2 to TRBJ2-3; 14 nucleotides match TRBD2. This CDR3 has 17 amino acids. J was trimmed by 3 bases and V by 1 base; bases with no gene match: 3. The germline V gene encodes CDR1 LGHNA and CDR2 YNFKEQ.

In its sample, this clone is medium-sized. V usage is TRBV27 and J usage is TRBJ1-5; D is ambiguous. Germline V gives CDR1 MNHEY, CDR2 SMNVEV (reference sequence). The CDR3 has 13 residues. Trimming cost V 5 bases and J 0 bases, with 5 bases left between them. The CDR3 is CASSENSNQPQHF. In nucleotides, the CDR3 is TGTGCCAGCAGTGAGAATAGCAATCAGCCCCAGCATTTT.

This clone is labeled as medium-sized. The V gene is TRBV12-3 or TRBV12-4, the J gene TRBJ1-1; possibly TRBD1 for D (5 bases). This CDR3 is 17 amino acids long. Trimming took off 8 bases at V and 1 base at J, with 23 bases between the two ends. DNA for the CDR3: TGTGCCAGCCGCTTTCGTGAGGGGCCCCCGAAGAACACTGAAGCTTTCTTT. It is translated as CASRFREGPPKNTEAFF.

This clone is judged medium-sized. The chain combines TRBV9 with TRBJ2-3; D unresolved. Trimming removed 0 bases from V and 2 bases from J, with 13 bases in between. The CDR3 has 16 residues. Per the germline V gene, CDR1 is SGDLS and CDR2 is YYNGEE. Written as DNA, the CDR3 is TGTGCCAGCAGCGTAGGGAGTTCCCTCCACACAGATACGCAGTATTTT. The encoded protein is CASSVGSSLHTDTQYF.

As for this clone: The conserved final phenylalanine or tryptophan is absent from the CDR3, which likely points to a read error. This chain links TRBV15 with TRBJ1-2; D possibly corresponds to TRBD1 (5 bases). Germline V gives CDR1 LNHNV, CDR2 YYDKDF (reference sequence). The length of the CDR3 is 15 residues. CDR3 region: CATSRDQGPGYVYTL. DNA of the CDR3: TGTGCCACCAGCAGAGATCAGGGCCCAGGCTATGTCTACACCCTC.

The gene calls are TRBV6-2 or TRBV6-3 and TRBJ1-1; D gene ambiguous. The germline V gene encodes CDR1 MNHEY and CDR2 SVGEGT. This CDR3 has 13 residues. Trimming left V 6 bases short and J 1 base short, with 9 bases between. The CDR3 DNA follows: TGTGCCAGCAGCCCCACAGAGAACACTGAAGCTTTCTTT. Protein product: CASSPTENTEAFF.

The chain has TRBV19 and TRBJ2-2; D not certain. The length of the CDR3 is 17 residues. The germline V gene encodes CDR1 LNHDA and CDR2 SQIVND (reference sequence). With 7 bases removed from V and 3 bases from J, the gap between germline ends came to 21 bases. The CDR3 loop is CASTLLNRAGHTGELFF. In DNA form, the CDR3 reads TGTGCCAGTACCTTACTTAATCGGGCAGGCCACACCGGGGAGCTGTTTTTT.